This T cell receptor (beta chain) was recovered during a study of T cells in Graves' hyperthyroidism and ophthalmopathy. Turning to the study itself: It was at initial diagnosis, before any treatment, that peripheral blood was collected.

The CDR3 length is 12 residues. Trimming stripped 3 bases from V and 6 bases from J, with 9 bases between. The germline V gene encodes CDR1 SEHNR and CDR2 FQNEAQ (reference sequence). Hyperthyroidism patients were newly diagnosed, had disease duration under 2 months, and were aged 18 to 65 years. This clonotype showed up many times. As yet, its antigen is unknown. The TCR beta CDR3 regions underwent amplification using RNA transcripts as the source. During a first-round RT-PCR of the TCR CDR3, the HTBI primer set was used. TCRdb ran MiXCR on the multiplex PCR reads and lists one entry per CDR3 protein. The sample shows hundreds of thousands of distinct CDR3 sequences, roughly 40% of them seen only once. Study-wide findings and caveats: Before onset, ophthalmopathy was predicted by the model a median roughly 6.4 months earlier. Most clonotypes that expanded in the thyroid above 0.001 also showed up in blood.

This receptor was obtained from a man aged 18 to 35 with Graves' hyperthyroidism. This chain links TRBV7-9 with TRBJ2-7; D remains ambiguous. The sample consisted of blood. The CDR3 loop is CASSFPFGEQYF. The CDR3 nucleotides are TGTGCCAGCAGCTTCCCGTTTGGCGAGCAGTACTTC. Full variable domain (outside the CDR3, taken from reference TRBV7-9 and TRBJ2-7): DTGVSQNPRHKITKRGQNVTFRCDPISEHNRLYWYRQTLGQGPEFLTYFQNEAQLEKSRLLSDRFSAERPKGSFSTLEIQRTEQGDSAMYLCASSFPFGEQYFGPGTRLTVT.